This T cell receptor (beta chain) was profiled in a study of blood T cell repertoires in COVID-19. Study background: COVID-19 samples from acute and convalescent phases originated in the United States, Italy and Spain. T cells, B-cell-depleted T cells, or PBMCs provided the cDNA or gDNA that served as material.

Methods used by the authors: Amplifying reference gene primers gave estimates of nucleated cell counts. Profiling relied on immunoSEQ multiplex PCR, and the TCRdb table lists in-frame clones only, not all of them. V, J and clone size are taken as reported in that table, and D and trimming were inferred from the DNA itself. The profile shows fewer than 300,000 clones, about 85% of them singletons. The germline V gene has CDR1 KGHDR and CDR2 SFDVKD. V shed 4 bases and J 0 bases; nucleotides not matched to a gene: 8. The CDR3 contains 18 residues. The source of this sequence is a human donor in a cohort sampled during active COVID-19. V and J are TRBV24-1 and TRBJ2-6; 7 positions match TRBD1. The material sequenced was peripheral blood. The CDR3 DNA is TGTGCCACCAGTGACGCGACAGGGTTCCACTCTGGGGCCAACGTCCTGACTTTC. It codes for CATSDATGFHSGANVLTF.